A selection of T cell receptor beta chains follows, all from one sample in a study of CD8+ T cells in alopecia areata. The protocol was immunoSEQ multiplex PCR, while the TCRdb copy is restricted to in-frame clones and leaves out a portion. The sample consists of about 150,000 clones, under 70% of them appearing once. Here the sequenced sample was CD4+ T cells sorted from blood, taken at week 4, from a patient treated with tofacitinib. The receptors here all came from a human donor with alopecia areata. Both conserved end residues are part of each CDR3. D genes are given only for firm matches. Not all rows give a size; the values are once, few, many and, for expanded clones, a class.

TRBV7-8	.	TRBJ2-5	.	CASTKAAVRQETQYF	TGTGCCAGCACCAAGGCCGCGGTCCGACAAGAGACCCAGTACTTC
TRBV7-3	.	TRBJ2-1	few	CASSLGAYNEQFF	TGTGCCAGCAGCCTGGGTGCCTACAATGAGCAGTTCTTC
TRBV29-1	.	TRBJ1-2	.	CSDPLLTYHGAYGYTF	TGCAGCGACCCCCTGTTGACTTACCACGGGGCGTATGGCTACACCTTC
TRBV29-1	.	TRBJ1-1	few	CSVEGEMNTEAFF	TGCAGCGTTGAAGGAGAGATGAACACTGAAGCTTTCTTT
TRBV25-1	.	TRBJ2-7	.	CASSEIEQYF	TGTGCCAGCAGTGAAATCGAGCAGTACTTC
TRBV7-2	TRBD2	TRBJ2-3	.	CASSLGLAGDTQYF	TGTGCCAGCAGCTTAGGACTAGCGGGGGATACGCAGTATTTT
TRBV30	.	TRBJ2-1	.	CAWSVGREVYNEQFF	TGTGCCTGGAGTGTCGGCAGGGAGGTATACAATGAGCAGTTCTTC
TRBV6-6	.	TRBJ1-2	few	CASSSAMAEGGYTF	TGTGCCAGCAGTTCCGCCATGGCGGAGGGTGGCTACACCTTC
TRBV7-2	.	TRBJ2-7	.	CASSLGRADEQYF	TGTGCCAGCAGCTTGGGCAGGGCTGACGAGCAGTACTTC
TRBV6-1	.	TRBJ1-5	.	CASRQGNQPQHF	TGTGCCAGCAGGCAGGGAAATCAGCCCCAGCATTTT
TRBV30	.	TRBJ1-6	.	CAWSVRGNNSPLHF	TGTGCCTGGAGTGTACGAGGGAATAATTCACCCCTCCACTTT
TRBV15	.	TRBJ1-5	.	CATSRIPNQPQHF	TGTGCCACTAGTAGGATCCCAAATCAGCCCCAGCATTTT
TRBV7-3	.	TRBJ2-2	.	CASSLSPGELFF	TGTGCCAGCAGCTTAAGTCCCGGGGAGCTGTTTTTT
TRBV30	.	TRBJ2-2	.	CAWKYDFAANTGELFF	TGTGCCTGGAAGTATGACTTCGCCGCGAACACCGGGGAGCTGTTTTTT
TRBV30	.	TRBJ2-1	.	CAWSVLGNEQFF	TGTGCCTGGAGTGTACTGGGTAATGAGCAGTTCTTC
TRBV30	.	TRBJ1-3	.	CAWSAGRVNGNTIYF	TGTGCCTGGAGTGCTGGGAGGGTGAATGGAAACACCATATATTTT
TRBV5-1	.	TRBJ2-5	.	CASSPGQGETQYF	TGCGCCAGCAGCCCGGGACAAGGAGAGACCCAGTACTTC
TRBV18	.	TRBJ1-5	.	CASSGYRDQPQHF	TGTGCCAGCTCTGGGTACAGGGATCAGCCCCAGCATTTT
TRBV6-5	.	TRBJ1-3	few	CASSRFGPLGNTIYF	TGTGCCAGCAGTCGTTTCGGACCCCTCGGAAACACCATATATTTT
TRBV4-1	.	TRBJ1-1	.	CASSRPGGNTEAFF	TGCGCCAGCAGCCGTCCCGGAGGGAACACTGAAGCTTTCTTT
TRBV7-9	.	TRBJ1-2	.	CASSSIVWGEDYGYTF	TGTGCCAGCAGCTCCATTGTTTGGGGCGAGGACTATGGCTACACCTTC
TRBV6-6	.	TRBJ2-5	once	CASSYSGSGETQYF	TGTGCCAGCAGTTACTCCGGATCGGGAGAGACCCAGTACTTC
TRBV5-1	.	TRBJ1-2	.	CASSLGRDLDFWYGYTF	TGCGCCAGCAGCTTGGGGAGAGACCTAGACTTCTGGTATGGCTACACCTTC
TRBV2	.	TRBJ2-1	once	CASLIRARGLGNEQFF	TGTGCCAGCCTCATCCGGGCGCGGGGGCTGGGCAATGAGCAGTTCTTC
TRBV7-2	TRBD2	TRBJ2-5	many	CASSLTGLPETQYF	TGTGCCAGCAGCTTAACGGGACTACCAGAGACCCAGTACTTC
TRBV27	.	TRBJ2-7	.	CASKRGNFYEQYF	TGTGCCAGCAAAAGAGGAAACTTCTACGAGCAGTACTTC
TRBV29-1	.	TRBJ2-5	.	CSVEDRGLTQYF	TGCAGCGTTGAAGATCGAGGGTTAACCCAGTACTTC
TRBV27	.	TRBJ1-5	.	CASSPQVGVSNQPQHF	TGTGCCAGCAGTCCACAAGTCGGCGTGAGCAATCAGCCCCAGCATTTT
TRBV15	.	TRBJ2-5	.	CATSRDEGCQETQYF	TGTGCCACCAGCAGAGATGAAGGTTGCCAAGAGACCCAGTACTTC
TRBV30	TRBD1	TRBJ2-7	.	CAWRPGQPYEQYF	TGTGCCTGGAGGCCGGGACAGCCCTACGAGCAGTACTTC
TRBV29-1	TRBD1	TRBJ2-3	.	CSVGVRDRGSGYEAQYF	TGCAGCGTTGGGGTTCGAGACAGGGGTTCGGGATATGAGGCGCAGTATTTT
TRBV30	TRBD1	TRBJ2-1	.	CAWGTQGQSQFF	TGTGCCTGGGGGACCCAGGGACAGAGTCAGTTCTTC
TRBV5-1	TRBD2	TRBJ2-7	.	CASSLDLAAGLYF	TGCGCCAGCAGCTTGGACCTAGCGGCAGGACTGTACTTC
TRBV14	.	TRBJ2-3	.	CASSQVGPTGDTQYF	TGTGCCAGCAGCCAAGTAGGACCTACAGGGGATACGCAGTATTTT
TRBV25-1	TRBD1	TRBJ2-5	.	CASSEWGDRGTGQYF	TGTGCCAGCAGTGAATGGGGGGACAGGGGGACGGGCCAGTACTTC
TRBV7-2	.	TRBJ2-2	few	CASTPEVGPTTGELFF	TGTGCCAGCACGCCCGAGGTGGGGCCGACCACCGGGGAGCTGTTTTTT
TRBV11-2	.	TRBJ2-6	.	CASSTRQTSGANVLTF	TGTGCCAGCAGCACCCGACAGACCTCTGGGGCCAACGTCCTGACTTTC
TRBV30	.	TRBJ1-5	.	CAWRQGRDQPQHF	TGTGCCTGGAGGCAGGGAAGGGACCAGCCCCAGCATTTT
TRBV30	.	TRBJ1-5	.	CAWSVGENQPQHF	TGTGCCTGGAGTGTGGGAGAAAATCAGCCCCAGCATTTT
TRBV29-1	.	TRBJ1-1	.	CSVVTAEAFF	TGCAGCGTTGTTACGGCTGAAGCTTTCTTT
TRBV7-9	TRBD1	TRBJ2-1	few	CASSETGGFGEQFF	TGTGCCAGCAGCGAAACAGGGGGCTTCGGTGAGCAGTTCTTC
TRBV5-1	.	TRBJ2-7	.	CASSLGTESSYEQYF	TGCGCCAGCAGCTTGGGCACAGAGAGCTCCTACGAGCAGTACTTC
TRBV5-1	.	TRBJ1-6	.	CASSSGRFNSPLHF	TGCGCCAGCAGCTCGGGACGGTTTAATTCACCCCTCCACTTT
TRBV29-1	.	TRBJ2-5	once	CSVERIGGETQYF	TGCAGCGTTGAAAGGATAGGGGGAGAGACCCAGTACTTC
TRBV6-5	.	TRBJ2-1	.	CASSRASSYNEQFF	TGTGCCAGCAGCCGCGCGAGCTCCTACAATGAGCAGTTCTTC
TRBV29-1	TRBD1	TRBJ2-7	.	CSVVLGTGGSYEQYF	TGCAGCGTTGTCCTCGGGACAGGCGGTTCCTACGAGCAGTACTTC
TRBV4-1	.	TRBJ2-7	.	CASSQGGGSSYEQYF	TGCGCCAGCAGCCAAGGAGGGGGGAGCTCCTACGAGCAGTACTTC
TRBV29-1	.	TRBJ2-2	.	CSVEGRANTGELFF	TGCAGCGTTGAGGGCAGGGCGAACACCGGGGAGCTGTTTTTT
TRBV30	.	TRBJ1-3	.	CAWSVTNSGNTIYF	TGTGCCTGGAGTGTGACCAACTCTGGAAACACCATATATTTT
TRBV7-2	.	TRBJ1-5	.	CASSLGGGNQPQHF	TGTGCCAGCAGCTTAGGAGGGGGCAATCAGCCCCAGCATTTT
TRBV29-1	.	TRBJ1-1	.	CSVKHPGLTEAFF	TGCAGCGTCAAACATCCAGGGCTAACTGAAGCTTTCTTT
TRBV30	.	TRBJ1-1	.	CAWSRSATEAFF	TGTGCCTGGAGTCGATCGGCGACTGAAGCTTTCTTT
TRBV18	.	TRBJ2-1	.	CASSPPGSREQFF	TGTGCCAGCTCACCACCGGGCAGCCGGGAGCAGTTCTTC
TRBV29-1	.	TRBJ1-1	.	CSVEPQGNTEAFF	TGCAGCGTTGAGCCGCAGGGGAACACTGAAGCTTTCTTT
TRBV5-6	.	TRBJ2-1	.	CASSSTPNSYNEQFF	TGTGCCAGCAGCTCCACCCCAAATAGCTACAATGAGCAGTTCTTC